Following are 20 T cell receptor beta chains from one sample sequenced in a study of blood T cell repertoires in COVID-19. Generated by immunoSEQ multiplex PCR, the TCRdb table keeps only in-frame clones and is missing some. The sample has about 300,000 clones; around 82% are singletons. The sequenced sample was peripheral blood. These receptor sequences come from a woman between 50 and 59 years old with acute or convalescent COVID-19.

This rearrangement joins TRBV5-1 to TRBJ2-3; perhaps TRBD1 as D (5 bases). This CDR3 comprises 14 residues. Trimming took off 3 bases at V and 3 bases at J, with 11 bases between the two ends. Germline CDR1 reads SGHRS; CDR2 reads YFSETQ. CDR3 DNA sequence: TGCGCCAGCAGCTCGACTTCAGGGACAGATACGCAGTATTTT. Translating it yields CASSSTSGTDTQYF.

The chain has TRBV11-3 and TRBJ2-2; possibly TRBD2 for D (6 bases). The V gene lost 8 bases and the J gene lost 5 bases, with 9 bases spanning the gap. Germline values: CDR1 SGHNT, CDR2 YENEEA. CDR3 size: 12 residues. CDR3 protein: CASGRGTGELFF. Here the CDR3 DNA reads TGTGCCAGCGGGCGGGGTACCGGGGAGCTGTTTTTT.

The rearrangement joins TRBV30 to TRBJ1-5, with a possible D match to TRBD1 (5 bases). CDR1 is GTSNPN, CDR2 SVGIG, per germline (reference sequence). Trimming stripped 4 bases from V and 7 bases from J, with 14 bases between. The CDR3 is made up of 13 amino acids. The CDR3 loop is CAWTSGRRQPQHF. The CDR3, as DNA: TGTGCCTGGACTTCAGGGAGGAGGCAGCCCCAGCATTTT.

The V and J genes are TRBV10-3 and TRBJ1-2, with unresolved D. CDR3 length equals 12 residues. V was trimmed by 1 base and J by 6 bases, leaving 6 bases between them. Germline V gives CDR1 ENHRY, CDR2 SYGVKD. As DNA, the CDR3 is TGTGCCATCAGTGAGTTTGCGAATGGCTACACCTTC. Translating it yields CAISEFANGYTF.

The J gene is TRBJ1-1, the V gene TRBV3-1 (or the pseudogene TRBV3-2); D unresolved. This CDR3 has 13 amino acids. Between the trimmed V and J ends, which lost 6 bases and 10 bases, there was a span of 18 bases. Germline loops: CDR1 LGHDT, CDR2 YNNKEL (reference sequence). CDR3 sequence reads: CASSRDRGRGAFF. The CDR3 DNA sequence: TGTGCCAGCAGTCGGGATCGAGGGCGGGGAGCTTTCTTT.

This chain connects TRBV2 to TRBJ2-7, with 8 nucleotides matching TRBD1. This CDR3 is 13 amino acids long. Germline V CDR1 and CDR2: SNHLY, FYNNEI. The ends lost 6 bases at V and 2 bases at J; junction bases unmatched: 3. CDR3 loop: CASSRQGTYEQYV. DNA of the CDR3: TGTGCCAGCAGCCGACAGGGGACCTACGAGCAGTACGTC.

The V call is TRBV5-8, the J call TRBJ1-1; a weak D match, TRBD1 (6 bases). The CDR3 is made up of 14 amino acids. Germline loops: CDR1 SGHTS, CDR2 YDEGEE. Trimming removed 0 bases at V and 3 bases at J, with 9 bases between. CDR3 loop: CASSLGRGYTEAFF. Here the CDR3 DNA reads TGTGCCAGCAGCTTGGGCAGGGGATACACTGAAGCTTTCTTT.

The J gene is TRBJ2-3, the V gene TRBV18; possibly TRBD2 for D (5 bases). Germline CDR1 is KGHSH and CDR2 is LQKENI. Trimming pared 2 bases from V and 2 bases from J, leaving 11 bases between. There are 15 residues in the CDR3. CDR3 sequence (DNA): TGTGCCAGCTCACCAGCAGCGGAGTTCACAGATACGCAGTATTTT. Translated: CASSPAAEFTDTQYF.

The J gene is TRBJ2-2, the V gene TRBV24-1; D possibly corresponds to TRBD1 (7 bases). CDR1 KGHDR and CDR2 SFDVKD come from the germline V gene. V was pared by 4 bases and J by 7 bases, with 12 bases between. The CDR3 is 14 amino acids. The CDR3 loop reads CATSDPGGLGELFF. The CDR3 nucleotides are TGTGCCACCAGTGACCCAGGGGGGCTCGGGGAGCTGTTTTTT.

The CDR3 reads CASSPTGTVADTQYF. For the CDR3, the DNA is TGTGCCAGCTCACCGACCGGGACAGTGGCAGATACGCAGTATTTT. The chain links TRBV18 to TRBJ2-3, with 7 bases lining up with TRBD1. The J segment lost 4 bases and the V segment lost 3 bases, leaving 7 bases of the junction unmatched. Germline V gene data show CDR1 as KGHSH and CDR2 as LQKENI. The CDR3 extends over 15 amino acids.

The genes are TRBV5-1 and TRBJ1-6, with TRBD1 matching over 10 bases. V gave up 4 bases and J gave up 11 bases; unmatched junction bases: 6. The CDR3 is 14 amino acids. Germline values: CDR1 SGHRS, CDR2 YFSETQ. CDR3 bases: TGCGCCAGCAGCACGAGGGACAGGGGAACACCCCTCCACTTT. Its protein product is CASSTRDRGTPLHF.

The V gene is TRBV11-2, the J gene TRBJ1-1; 7 bases match TRBD1. J lost 0 bases, V lost 5 bases, and 9 bases had no gene match. Germline CDR1 reads SGHAT; CDR2 reads FQNNGV. The CDR3 contains 16 residues. The CDR3 bases are TGTGCCAGCAGCACTAACAGGGGTTCGGTGAACACTGAAGCTTTCTTT. It is translated as CASSTNRGSVNTEAFF.

V usage is TRBV7-9 and J usage is TRBJ2-1; 14 positions agree with TRBD2. There are 15 residues in the CDR3. Germline lookup yields CDR1 SEHNR and CDR2 FQNEAQ (reference sequence). The V gene end was trimmed by 3 bases and the J gene end by 9 bases; junction bases not matched to a gene: 4. The DNA of the CDR3 is TGTGCCAGCAGCTTGACTAGCGGGGGGGCTAGTGAGCAGTTCTTC. Its translation is CASSLTSGGASEQFF.

The CDR3 DNA is TGTGCCAGCAGCAATACTTTGACAGGGCGTTCGAACACCGGGGAGCTGTTTTTT. Translated: CASSNTLTGRSNTGELFF. The chain employs TRBV5-5 and TRBJ2-2, with 7 bases that match TRBD1. Germline V gives CDR1 SGHKS, CDR2 YYEKEE (reference sequence). The V gene end was trimmed by 4 bases and the J gene end by 0 bases; junction bases not matched to a gene: 12. There are 18 residues in the CDR3. The full variable domain, in which reference TRBV5-5 and TRBJ2-2 provide the parts outside the CDR3, is DAGVTQSPTHLIKTRGQQVTLRCSPISGHKSVSWYQQVLGQGPQFIFQYYEKEERGRGNFPDRFSARQFPNYSSELNVNALLLGDSALYLCASSNTLTGRSNTGELFFGEGSRLTVL.

The chain joins TRBV29-1 to TRBJ1-2, with D unresolved. Between the trimmed V and J ends, which lost 5 bases and 7 bases, there was a span of 14 bases. The length of the CDR3 is 12 residues. Per germline, CDR1 SQVTM and CDR2 ANQGSEA. The CDR3 nucleotides read TGCAGCGTTTACGGAGGCAAGTTTGGCTACACCTTC. It yields the protein CSVYGGKFGYTF.

The chain couples TRBV6-5 to TRBJ1-2; no clear D gene. V shed 0 bases and J shed 4 bases, with 9 bases lying between them. The CDR3 is 14 residues long. Germline loops: CDR1 MNHEY, CDR2 SVGAGI. The CDR3 sequence: CASSYSGSGYGYTF. CDR3 bases: TGTGCCAGCAGTTACTCGGGGAGCGGCTATGGCTACACCTTC.

The chain has TRBV9 and TRBJ2-4; D ambiguous. Trimming removed 0 bases from V and 5 bases from J, with 12 bases in between. CDR1 is SGDLS and CDR2 is YYNGEE in the germline V gene. CDR3 length: 15 amino acids. The DNA for the CDR3 is TGTGCCAGCAGCGTAGATTGGAGCTCCCAAAACATTCAGTACTTC. Translating it yields CASSVDWSSQNIQYF.

This chain connects TRBV5-1 to TRBJ2-3, with 13 bases aligning to TRBD2. The CDR3 consists of 16 residues. Per the germline V gene, CDR1 is SGHRS and CDR2 is YFSETQ. J was trimmed by 2 bases and V by 5 bases; bases with no gene match: 5. The CDR3 DNA reads TGCGCCAGCAGGACCGGGACTAGCGGGAACACAGATACGCAGTATTTT. It encodes CASRTGTSGNTDTQYF.

DNA of the CDR3: TGTGCCAGCATACCTTCCCGCGAGGGGGAAGGATCACCCCTCCACTTT. Translating it yields CASIPSREGEGSPLHF. This chain connects TRBV6-6 to TRBJ1-6, with D possibly TRBD1 on 6 matching bases. Germline V lookup: CDR1 MNHNY, CDR2 SVGAGI (reference sequence). The CDR3 length is 16 residues. The germline V and J ends were trimmed by 7 bases and 10 bases, with 23 bases remaining between them.

The rearrangement links TRBV10-1 to TRBJ2-1; TRBD1 matches 9 bases. This CDR3 contains 15 residues. Germline CDR1 is WNHNN and CDR2 is SYGVQD (reference sequence). V lost 0 bases to trimming and J lost 6 bases; unmatched junction nucleotides: 3. The CDR3 spells CASSESLGQGNEQFF. The CDR3 region has the DNA TGCGCCAGCAGTGAGTCGTTGGGACAGGGCAATGAGCAGTTCTTC.